The TCR beta chain described here comes from a study of blood T cell repertoires in COVID-19. Sequencing was performed with immunoSEQ multiplex PCR; in TCRdb, only in-frame clones are kept and a portion is missing. The table shows under 250,000 clones, with around 85% occurring only once. This CDR3 has 16 amino acids. Germline V lookup: CDR1 SGHDN, CDR2 FVKESK. V lost 2 bases, J lost 4 bases, and 10 bases stayed unmatched. This chain joins TRBV14 and TRBJ1-2, with 7 bases matching TRBD1. The TCR sequence derives from a man aged 55 to 70 with acute or convalescent COVID-19. The sequencing sample was made of peripheral blood. The CDR3 is CASSQIMPTGFYGYTF. The CDR3 DNA reads as TGTGCCAGCAGCCAAATAATGCCGACAGGGTTCTATGGCTACACCTTC.